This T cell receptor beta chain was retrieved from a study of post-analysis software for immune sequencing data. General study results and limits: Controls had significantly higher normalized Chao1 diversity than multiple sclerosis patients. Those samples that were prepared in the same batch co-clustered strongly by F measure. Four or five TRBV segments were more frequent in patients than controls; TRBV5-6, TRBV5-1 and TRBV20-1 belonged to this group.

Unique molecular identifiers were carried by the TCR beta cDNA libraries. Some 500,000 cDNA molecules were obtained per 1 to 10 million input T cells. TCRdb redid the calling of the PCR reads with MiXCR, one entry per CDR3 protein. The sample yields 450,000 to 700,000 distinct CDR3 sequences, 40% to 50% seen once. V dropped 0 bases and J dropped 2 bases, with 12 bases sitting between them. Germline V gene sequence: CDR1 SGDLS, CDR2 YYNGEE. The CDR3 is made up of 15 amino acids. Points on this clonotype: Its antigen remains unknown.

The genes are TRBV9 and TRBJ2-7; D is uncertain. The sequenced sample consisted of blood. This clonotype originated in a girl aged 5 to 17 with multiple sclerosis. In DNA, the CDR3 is TGTGCCAGCAGCGTAGGGTCAGTTATCGCCTACGAGCAGTACTTC. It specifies CASSVGSVIAYEQYF. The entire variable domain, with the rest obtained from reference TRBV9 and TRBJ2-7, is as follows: DSGVTQTPKHLITATGQRVTLRCSPRSGDLSVYWYQQSLDQGLQFLIQYYNGEERAKGNILERFSAQQFPDLHSELNLSSLELGDSALYFCASSVGSVIAYEQYFGPGTRLTVT.